This T cell receptor beta chain was identified during a study of CXCR3-negative and CXCR3-positive naive CD8 T cells. Study as a whole: Sequencing gave 140 million or so TRB reads overall, about 1.5 +/- 0.3 million per library.

The germline CDR1 and CDR2 sequences are SGDLS and YYNGEE. The CDR3 spans 14 residues. Libraries of TRB cDNA were made by 5' RACE and carried UMIs. From the 5' RACE reads, TCRdb lists one entry per CDR3 protein and no DNA. This sample's clone table lists 20,000 to 25,000 distinct CDR3 sequences. The sample was memory CD8+ T cells from blood. This TCR came from a human donor in good health. Some clones in this sample may be carry-over from other donors' samples. The V call is TRBV9, the J call TRBJ2-1. The CDR3 loop is CASSPGSAYDEQFF.